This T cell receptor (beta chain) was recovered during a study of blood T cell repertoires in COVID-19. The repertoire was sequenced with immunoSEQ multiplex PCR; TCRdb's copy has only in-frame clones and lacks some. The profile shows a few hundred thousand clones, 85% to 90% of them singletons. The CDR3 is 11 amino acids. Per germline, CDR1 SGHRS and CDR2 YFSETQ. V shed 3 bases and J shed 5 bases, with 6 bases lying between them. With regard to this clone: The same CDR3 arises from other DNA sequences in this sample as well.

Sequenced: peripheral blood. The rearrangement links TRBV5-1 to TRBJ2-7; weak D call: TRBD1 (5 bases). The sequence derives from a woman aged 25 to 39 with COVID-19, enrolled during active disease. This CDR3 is CASSSRDEQYF. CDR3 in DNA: TGCGCCAGCAGCTCCAGGGACGAGCAGTACTTC.